The next 14 T cell receptor beta chains were all read from a single sample in a study of cytomegalovirus exposure and HLA in healthy donors. Both 60 Vbeta primers and 13 Jbeta primers went into the PCR. Some clones are missing from TCRdb's copy, which holds only in-frame ones; the method was immunoSEQ multiplex PCR. The data hold around 250,000 clones, with around 80% observed a single time. The material sequenced was PBMCs. These receptors all come from a woman aged 55-69 years in good health and CMV-seropositive.

The CDR3 here is CASSQDLGTGKAGYTF. CDR3 coding DNA: TGTGCCAGCAGCCAAGATTTGGGGACAGGGAAGGCTGGCTACACCTTC. This chain connects TRBV4-2 to TRBJ1-2, with 9 bases lining up with TRBD1. Germline V gene sequence: CDR1 LGHNA, CDR2 YNFKEQ. The V gene end was trimmed by 0 bases and the J gene end by 7 bases; junction bases not matched to a gene: 9. The length of the CDR3 is 16 residues.

V usage is TRBV9 and J usage is TRBJ2-2, with 10 positions matching TRBD2. Per germline, CDR1 SGDLS and CDR2 YYNGEE. The CDR3 covers 15 residues. V was clipped by 3 bases and J by 4 bases; unmatched bases: 3. In DNA, the CDR3 is TGTGCCAGCAGCGCAGCGGGAGGGGTCACCGGGGAGCTGTTTTTT. Translating it yields CASSAAGGVTGELFF.

DNA for the CDR3: TGTGCCTGGATGCGGGCCCTCACAGATACGCAGTATTTT. It is translated as CAWMRALTDTQYF. The chain links TRBV30 to TRBJ2-3; D might be TRBD2 (5 bases). Trimming removed 4 bases from V and 2 bases from J, with 10 bases in between. Germline V CDR1 and CDR2: GTSNPN, SVGIG (reference sequence). The CDR3 loop spans 13 amino acids.

The V gene is TRBV5-1, the J gene TRBJ2-7; 8 bases map to TRBD1. Germline V CDR1 and CDR2: SGHRS, YFSETQ. Germline trimming cut 3 bases from V and 2 bases from J; bases unmatched to any gene: 4. The CDR3 length is 14 residues. CDR3 sequence: CASSSQGATYEQYF. CDR3 coding DNA: TGCGCCAGCAGCTCTCAGGGGGCCACCTACGAGCAGTACTTC.

The chain employs TRBV19 and TRBJ2-6; a weak D match, TRBD1 (5 bases). Deletions cut 0 bases from V and 2 bases from J, with 14 bases between. CDR3 length: 18 amino acids. Germline assignment: CDR1 LNHDA and CDR2 SQIVND (reference sequence). DNA for the CDR3: TGTGCCAGTAGTATAGATCCGCCAGGGCCAACTGGGGCCAACGTCCTGACTTTC. Amino acid sequence: CASSIDPPGPTGANVLTF.

The rearrangement uses TRBV9 and TRBJ1-2; 7 bases fit TRBD1. Germline loops: CDR1 SGDLS, CDR2 YYNGEE. The V gene end was trimmed by 0 bases and the J gene end by 8 bases; junction bases not matched to a gene: 10. This CDR3 contains 15 residues. The CDR3: CASSVDRTGARGYTF. In DNA, the CDR3 is TGTGCCAGCAGCGTAGATCGTACAGGGGCGCGAGGCTACACCTTC.

The chain recombines TRBV2 with TRBJ2-3, with TRBD2 matching 9 bases. Germline assignment: CDR1 SNHLY and CDR2 FYNNEI. The length of the CDR3 is 13 residues. The CDR3 DNA sequence: TGTGCAGTTGCGGGGGGGATCACAGATACGCAGTATTTT. Its protein product is CAVAGGITDTQYF.

This rearrangement joins TRBV7-2 to TRBJ2-3; maybe TRBD2 (6 bases). Trimming left V 3 bases short and J 0 bases short, with 7 bases between. There are 14 residues in the CDR3. CDR1 and CDR2 from the germline V gene are SGHTA and FQGNSA. The CDR3 spells CASSFTSSTDTQYF. The CDR3 DNA reads as TGTGCCAGCAGCTTTACTAGCAGCACAGATACGCAGTATTTT.

CDR3 region: CATSPSSGANVLTF. CDR3 DNA: TGTGCCACCAGCCCGAGCTCTGGGGCCAACGTCCTGACTTTC. The J gene is TRBJ2-6, the V gene TRBV15; D gene uncertain. V shed 5 bases and J shed 0 bases, with 5 bases lying between them. Germline V lookup: CDR1 LNHNV, CDR2 YYDKDF (reference sequence). This CDR3 contains 14 residues.

The gene calls are TRBV5-4 and TRBJ2-7; a weak D match, TRBD1 (6 bases). Trimming cost V 5 bases and J 5 bases, with 14 bases left between them. The CDR3 extends over 13 amino acids. Germline CDR1 reads SGHNT; CDR2 reads YYREEE (reference sequence). The CDR3 is CASRRQDSDEQYF. For the CDR3, the DNA is TGTGCCAGCAGAAGACAGGATTCGGACGAGCAGTACTTC.

The chain recombines TRBV19 with TRBJ2-7; 7 bases map to TRBD1. CDR3 length equals 13 residues. The trim removed 5 bases at V and 2 bases at J, leaving 3 bases unmatched. The germline V gene encodes CDR1 LNHDA and CDR2 SQIVND (reference sequence). In nucleotides, the CDR3 is TGTGCCAGTAGTCCCGGACAGGCCTACGAGCAGTACTTC. As protein: CASSPGQAYEQYF.

The gene calls are TRBV5-4 and TRBJ1-5, with D tentatively TRBD1 (6 bases). The CDR3 is made up of 15 amino acids. The V end was cut by 0 bases, the J end by 4 bases, with 11 bases between. Germline CDR1 SGHNT, CDR2 YYREEE (reference sequence). For the CDR3, the DNA is TGTGCCAGCAGCTTGGGACCGGACAGTAATCAGCCCCAGCATTTT. Translating gives CASSLGPDSNQPQHF.

This sequence joins TRBV28 and TRBJ2-7, with 10 bases aligning to TRBD2. The CDR3 runs 14 residues. Germline assignment: CDR1 MDHEN and CDR2 SYDVKM. Germline trimming cut 3 bases from V and 13 bases from J; bases unmatched to any gene: 12. The CDR3 loop is CASSLDLAGVVVYF. CDR3 coding DNA: TGTGCCAGCAGTTTGGATCTAGCGGGAGTAGTGGTCTACTTC.

The sample holds a few counts of this clone. This chain connects TRBV9 to TRBJ1-5; maybe TRBD1 (5 bases). V lost 5 bases to trimming and J lost 3 bases, with 15 bases between them. Germline V lookup: CDR1 SGDLS, CDR2 YYNGEE. This CDR3 spans 15 amino acids. The CDR3, as DNA: TGTGCCAGCAGACTACTTACAGGTTTCAATCAGCCCCAGCATTTT. Its translation: CASRLLTGFNQPQHF.